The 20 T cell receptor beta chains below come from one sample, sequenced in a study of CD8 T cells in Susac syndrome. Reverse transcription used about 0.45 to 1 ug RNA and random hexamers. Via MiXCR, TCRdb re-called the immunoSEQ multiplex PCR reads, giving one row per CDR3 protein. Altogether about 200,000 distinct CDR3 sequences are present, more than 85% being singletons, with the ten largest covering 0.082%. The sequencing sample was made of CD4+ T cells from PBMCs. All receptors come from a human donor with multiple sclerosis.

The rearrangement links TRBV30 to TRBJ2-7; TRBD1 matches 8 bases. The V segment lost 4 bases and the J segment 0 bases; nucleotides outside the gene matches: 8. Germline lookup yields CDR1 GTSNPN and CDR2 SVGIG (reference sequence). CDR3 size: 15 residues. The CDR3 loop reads CAWKPLDRDSYEQYF. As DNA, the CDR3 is TGTGCCTGGAAGCCTCTGGACAGGGACTCCTACGAGCAGTACTTC.

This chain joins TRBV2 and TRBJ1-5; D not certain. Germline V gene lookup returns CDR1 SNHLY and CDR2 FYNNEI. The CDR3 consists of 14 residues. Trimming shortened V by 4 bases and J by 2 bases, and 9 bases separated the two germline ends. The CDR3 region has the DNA TGTGCCAGCAGTGGGATAGGTGGCAATCAGCCCCAGCATTTT. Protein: CASSGIGGNQPQHF. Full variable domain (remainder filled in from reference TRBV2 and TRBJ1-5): EPEVTQTPSHQVTQMGQEVILRCVPISNHLYFYWYRQILGQKVEFLVSFYNNEISEKSEIFDDQFSVERPDGSNFTLKIRSTKLEDSAMYFCASSGIGGNQPQHFGDGTRLSIL.

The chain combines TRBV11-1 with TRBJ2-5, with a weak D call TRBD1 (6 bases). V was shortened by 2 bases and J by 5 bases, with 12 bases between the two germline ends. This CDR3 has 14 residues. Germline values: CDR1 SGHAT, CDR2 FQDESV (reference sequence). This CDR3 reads CASSLSQGRETQYF. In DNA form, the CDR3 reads TGTGCCAGCAGCTTATCACAGGGCCGTGAGACCCAGTACTTC.

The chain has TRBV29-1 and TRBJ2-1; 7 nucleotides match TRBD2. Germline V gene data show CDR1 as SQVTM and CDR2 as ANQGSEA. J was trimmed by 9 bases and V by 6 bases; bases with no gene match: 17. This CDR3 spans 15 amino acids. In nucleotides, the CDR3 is TGCAGCGTCGCGCCCTGGGCGGGGGAAAACACTGAGCAGTTCTTC. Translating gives CSVAPWAGENTEQFF.

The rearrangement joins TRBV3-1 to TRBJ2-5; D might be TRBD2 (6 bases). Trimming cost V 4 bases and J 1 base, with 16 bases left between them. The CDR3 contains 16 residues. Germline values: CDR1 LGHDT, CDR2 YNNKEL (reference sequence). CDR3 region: CASSPLGGRGQETQYF. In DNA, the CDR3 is TGTGCCAGCAGCCCCCTGGGAGGAAGGGGCCAAGAGACCCAGTACTTC.

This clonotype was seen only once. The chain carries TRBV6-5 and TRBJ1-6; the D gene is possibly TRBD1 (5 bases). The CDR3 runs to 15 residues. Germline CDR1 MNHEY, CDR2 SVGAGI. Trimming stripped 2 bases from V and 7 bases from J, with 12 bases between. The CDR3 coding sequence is TGTGCCAGCAGTTACCGGCGGACACAAAATTCACCCCTCCACTTT. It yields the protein CASSYRRTQNSPLHF.

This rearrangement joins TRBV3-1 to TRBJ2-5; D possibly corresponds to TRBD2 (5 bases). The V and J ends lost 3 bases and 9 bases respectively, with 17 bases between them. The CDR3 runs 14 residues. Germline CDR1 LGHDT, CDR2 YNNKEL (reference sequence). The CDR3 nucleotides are TGTGCCAGCAGCCAGGGCCAGCGAAGAGGGCCCCAGTACTTC. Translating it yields CASSQGQRRGPQYF.

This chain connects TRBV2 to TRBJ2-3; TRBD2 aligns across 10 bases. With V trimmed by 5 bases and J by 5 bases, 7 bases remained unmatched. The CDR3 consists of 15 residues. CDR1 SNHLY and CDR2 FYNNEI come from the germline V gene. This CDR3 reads CASSRGRTSGDTQYF. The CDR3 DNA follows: TGTGCCAGCAGTCGGGGGAGGACTAGCGGAGATACGCAGTATTTT. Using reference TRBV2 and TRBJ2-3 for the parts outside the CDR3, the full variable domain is EPEVTQTPSHQVTQMGQEVILRCVPISNHLYFYWYRQILGQKVEFLVSFYNNEISEKSEIFDDQFSVERPDGSNFTLKIRSTKLEDSAMYFCASSRGRTSGDTQYFGPGTRLTVL.

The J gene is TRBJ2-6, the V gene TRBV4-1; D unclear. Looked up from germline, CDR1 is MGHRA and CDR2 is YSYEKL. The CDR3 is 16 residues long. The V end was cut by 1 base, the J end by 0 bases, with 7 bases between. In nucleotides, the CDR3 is TGCGCCAGCAGCCAAGGCTGGAGCTCTGGGGCCAACGTCCTGACTTTC. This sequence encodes CASSQGWSSGANVLTF.

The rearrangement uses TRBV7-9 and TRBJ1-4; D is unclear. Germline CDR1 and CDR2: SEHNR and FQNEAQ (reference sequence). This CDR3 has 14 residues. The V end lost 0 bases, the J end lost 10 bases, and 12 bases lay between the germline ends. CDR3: CASSLASGSVKLFF. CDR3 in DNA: TGTGCCAGCAGCTTAGCGTCAGGATCCGTAAAACTGTTTTTT. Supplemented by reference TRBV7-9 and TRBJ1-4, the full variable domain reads DTGVSQNPRHKITKRGQNVTFRCDPISEHNRLYWYRQTLGQGPEFLTYFQNEAQLEKSRLLSDRFSAERPKGSFSTLEIQRTEQGDSAMYLCASSLASGSVKLFFGSGTQLSVL.

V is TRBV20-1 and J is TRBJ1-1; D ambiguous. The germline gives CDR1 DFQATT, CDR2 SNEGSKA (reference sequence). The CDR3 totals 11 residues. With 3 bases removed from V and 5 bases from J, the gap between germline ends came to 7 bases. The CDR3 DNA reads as TGCAGTGCTAGTTATGGGACTGAAGCTTTCTTT. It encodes CSASYGTEAFF.

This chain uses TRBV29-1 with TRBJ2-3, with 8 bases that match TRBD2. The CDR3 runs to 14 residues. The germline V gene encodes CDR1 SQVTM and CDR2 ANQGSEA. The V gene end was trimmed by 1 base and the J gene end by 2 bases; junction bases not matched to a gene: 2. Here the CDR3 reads CSVEGTSHTDTQYF. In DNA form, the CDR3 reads TGCAGCGTTGAAGGGACTAGCCACACAGATACGCAGTATTTT.

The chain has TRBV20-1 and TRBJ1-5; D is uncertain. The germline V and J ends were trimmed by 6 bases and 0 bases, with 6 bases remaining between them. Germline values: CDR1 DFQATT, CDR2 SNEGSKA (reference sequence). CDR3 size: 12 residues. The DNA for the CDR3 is TGCAGTGCAGACAATAGCAATCAGCCCCAGCATTTT. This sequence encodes CSADNSNQPQHF.

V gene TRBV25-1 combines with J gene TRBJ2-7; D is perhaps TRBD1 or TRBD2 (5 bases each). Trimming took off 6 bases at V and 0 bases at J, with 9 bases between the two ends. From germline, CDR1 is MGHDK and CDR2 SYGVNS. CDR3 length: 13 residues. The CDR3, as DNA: TGTGCCAGCAGCGGGGCAGACTCCTACGAGCAGTACTTC. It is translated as CASSGADSYEQYF.

The CDR3 DNA reads as TGTGCCACCAGTAGTAGCGGCCTGCAGTATTTT. This translates into CATSSSGLQYF. This chain links TRBV24-1 with TRBJ2-3, with D maybe TRBD2 (6 bases). V was trimmed by 6 bases and J by 11 bases, leaving 11 bases between them. Looked up from germline, CDR1 is KGHDR and CDR2 is SFDVKD. The CDR3 extends over 11 amino acids.

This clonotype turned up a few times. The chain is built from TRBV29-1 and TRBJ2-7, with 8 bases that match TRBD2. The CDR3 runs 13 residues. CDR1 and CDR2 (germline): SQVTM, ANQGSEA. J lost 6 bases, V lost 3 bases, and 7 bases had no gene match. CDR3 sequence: CSVDNGGASEQYF. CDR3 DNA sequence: TGCAGCGTTGACAACGGGGGGGCCTCCGAGCAGTACTTC.

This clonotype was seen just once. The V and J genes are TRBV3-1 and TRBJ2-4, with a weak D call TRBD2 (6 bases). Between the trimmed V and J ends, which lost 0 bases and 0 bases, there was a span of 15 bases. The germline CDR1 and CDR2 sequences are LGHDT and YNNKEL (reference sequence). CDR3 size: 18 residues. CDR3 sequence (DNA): TGTGCCAGCAGCCAAGATTTCCCGGGGGTGCAAGCCAAAAACATTCAGTACTTC. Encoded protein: CASSQDFPGVQAKNIQYF. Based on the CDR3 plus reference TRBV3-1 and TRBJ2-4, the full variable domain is DTAVSQTPKYLVTQMGNDKSIKCEQNLGHDTMYWYKQDSKKFLKIMFSYNNKELIINETVPNRFSPKSPDKAHLNLHINSLELGDSAVYFCASSQDFPGVQAKNIQYFGAGTRLSVL.

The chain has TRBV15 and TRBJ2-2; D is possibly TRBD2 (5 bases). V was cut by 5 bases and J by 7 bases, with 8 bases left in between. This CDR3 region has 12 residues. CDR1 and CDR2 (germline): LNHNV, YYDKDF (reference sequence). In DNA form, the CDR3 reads TGTGCCACCAGCTCCGGGATCGGGGAGCTGTTTTTT. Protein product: CATSSGIGELFF.

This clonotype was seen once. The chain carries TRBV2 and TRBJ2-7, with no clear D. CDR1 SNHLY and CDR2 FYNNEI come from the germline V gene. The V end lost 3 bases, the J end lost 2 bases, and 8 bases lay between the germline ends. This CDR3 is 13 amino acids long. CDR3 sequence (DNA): TGTGCCAGCAGTGATACCCCAGCCTACGAGCAGTACGTC. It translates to CASSDTPAYEQYV.

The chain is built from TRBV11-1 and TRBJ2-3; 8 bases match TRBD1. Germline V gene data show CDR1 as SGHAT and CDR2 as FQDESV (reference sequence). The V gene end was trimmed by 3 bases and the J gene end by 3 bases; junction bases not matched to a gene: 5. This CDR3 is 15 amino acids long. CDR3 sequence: CASSFRQGMTDTQYF. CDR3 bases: TGTGCCAGCAGCTTCCGACAGGGGATGACAGATACGCAGTATTTT.